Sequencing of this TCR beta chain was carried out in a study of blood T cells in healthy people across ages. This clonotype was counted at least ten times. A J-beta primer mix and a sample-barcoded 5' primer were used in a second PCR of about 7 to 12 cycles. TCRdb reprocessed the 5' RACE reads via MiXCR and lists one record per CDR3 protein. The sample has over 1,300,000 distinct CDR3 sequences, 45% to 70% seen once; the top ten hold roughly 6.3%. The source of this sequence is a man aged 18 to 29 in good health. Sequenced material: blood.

In DNA, the CDR3 is TGCAGCGTTGAGGGTTACAATGAGCAGTTCTTC. It specifies CSVEGYNEQFF. The gene calls are TRBV29-1 and TRBJ2-1; D uncertain. The CDR3 runs 11 residues. Germline V gene data show CDR1 as SQVTM and CDR2 as ANQGSEA. V shed 3 bases and J shed 4 bases, with 4 bases lying between them.